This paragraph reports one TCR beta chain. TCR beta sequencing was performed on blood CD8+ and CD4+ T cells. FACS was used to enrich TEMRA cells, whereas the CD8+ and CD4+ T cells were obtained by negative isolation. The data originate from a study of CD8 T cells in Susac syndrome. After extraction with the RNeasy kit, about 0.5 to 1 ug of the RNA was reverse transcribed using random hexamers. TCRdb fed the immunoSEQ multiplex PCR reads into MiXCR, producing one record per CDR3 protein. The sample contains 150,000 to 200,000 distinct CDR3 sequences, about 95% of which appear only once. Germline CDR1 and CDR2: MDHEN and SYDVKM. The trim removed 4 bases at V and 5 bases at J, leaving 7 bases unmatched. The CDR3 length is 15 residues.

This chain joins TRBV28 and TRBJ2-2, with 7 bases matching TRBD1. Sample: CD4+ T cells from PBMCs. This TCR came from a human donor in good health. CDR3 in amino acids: CASSSSSRGTGELFF. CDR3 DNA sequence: TGTGCCAGCAGTTCATCGAGCAGGGGGACCGGGGAGCTGTTTTTT.